A single sample is the source of the 7 T cell receptor beta chains below, sequenced in a study of OX40 agonist ivuxolimab in advanced cancers. Here immunoSEQ multiplex PCR was the method, and the copy in TCRdb shows in-frame clones only, minus some. The table lists some 70,000 clones, roughly 92% of them singletons. Sequenced material: CD4+ or CD8+ T cells sorted from blood, taken in a trial of the OX40 agonist ivuxolimab. Receptors were obtained from an adult with an advanced solid tumor such as melanoma, head and neck, liver or kidney cancer.

The chain couples TRBV2 to TRBJ2-7, with TRBD1 matching 7 bases. Germline loops: CDR1 SNHLY, CDR2 FYNNEI. The ends lost 2 bases at V and 3 bases at J; junction bases unmatched: 13. There are 17 residues in the CDR3. In nucleotides, the CDR3 is TGTGCCAGCAGTGAACCCCGGTCGACAGGGCGGAACTACGAGCAGTACTTC. It specifies CASSEPRSTGRNYEQYF.

The chain recombines TRBV19 with TRBJ1-1; TRBD1 matches 9 bases. Germline lookup yields CDR1 LNHDA and CDR2 SQIVND (reference sequence). CDR3 length: 14 amino acids. The V segment lost 5 bases and the J segment 4 bases; nucleotides outside the gene matches: 5. The CDR3 DNA sequence: TGTGCCAGTAGTCGCGGGACAGGGCTCACTGAAGCTTTCTTT. This gives the protein CASSRGTGLTEAFF.

The rearrangement joins TRBV28 to TRBJ2-7, with TRBD2 matching 12 bases. V trimming: 7 bases; J trimming: 1 base; junction bases outside the gene matches: 8. Per germline, CDR1 MDHEN and CDR2 SYDVKM. This CDR3 region has 16 residues. Here the CDR3 reads CASTQTSGSSSYEQYF. The CDR3 bases are TGTGCCAGCACCCAGACTAGCGGGAGTTCTTCCTACGAGCAGTACTTC.

On this clone: At one of its ends the junction is not consistent with the germline gene, which may arise from a read error. The chain links TRBV7-2 to TRBJ2-1; 7 bases map to TRBD2. CDR1 is SGHTA, CDR2 FQGNSA, per germline. The CDR3 totals 15 residues. CDR3 protein: CASSLTATLSGHWVF. The CDR3 DNA sequence: TGTGCCAGCAGCTTAACTGCAACTCTTAGCGGGCATTGGGTCTTC.

This rearrangement joins TRBV4-2 to TRBJ2-1; 10 nucleotides agree with TRBD2. Germline loops: CDR1 LGHNA, CDR2 YNFKEQ. This CDR3 comprises 17 residues. J gave up 2 bases and V 0 bases, and 4 bases lay outside the gene matches. The CDR3 here is CASSQENLAGAYNEQFF. The CDR3 nucleotides read TGTGCCAGCAGCCAAGAGAACCTAGCGGGAGCCTACAATGAGCAGTTCTTC.

The chain has TRBV5-1 and TRBJ1-2; D is uncertain. The CDR3 runs to 15 residues. V was shortened by 2 bases and J by 8 bases, with 19 bases between the two germline ends. Per the germline V gene, CDR1 is SGHRS and CDR2 is YFSETQ. CDR3 in DNA: TGCGCCAGCAGCTTAGGAAGCAGCAACTTTGCGGGCTACACCTTC. Its translation is CASSLGSSNFAGYTF. Based on the CDR3 plus reference TRBV5-1 and TRBJ1-2, the full variable domain is KAGVTQTPRYLIKTRGQQVTLSCSPISGHRSVSWYQQTPGQGLQFLFEYFSETQRNKGNFPGRFSGRQFSNSRSEMNVSTLELGDSALYLCASSLGSSNFAGYTFGSGTRLTVV.

The DNA for the CDR3 is TGTGCCAGCAGTGTAGGCCTAGCGGGAGTAGCAGATACGCAGTATTTT. Protein: CASSVGLAGVADTQYF. The chain is built from TRBV2 and TRBJ2-3, with 10 bases lining up with TRBD2. Germline CDR1 and CDR2: SNHLY and FYNNEI. This CDR3 comprises 16 residues. Unmatched junction bases numbered 8, after V lost 4 bases and J lost 4 bases.